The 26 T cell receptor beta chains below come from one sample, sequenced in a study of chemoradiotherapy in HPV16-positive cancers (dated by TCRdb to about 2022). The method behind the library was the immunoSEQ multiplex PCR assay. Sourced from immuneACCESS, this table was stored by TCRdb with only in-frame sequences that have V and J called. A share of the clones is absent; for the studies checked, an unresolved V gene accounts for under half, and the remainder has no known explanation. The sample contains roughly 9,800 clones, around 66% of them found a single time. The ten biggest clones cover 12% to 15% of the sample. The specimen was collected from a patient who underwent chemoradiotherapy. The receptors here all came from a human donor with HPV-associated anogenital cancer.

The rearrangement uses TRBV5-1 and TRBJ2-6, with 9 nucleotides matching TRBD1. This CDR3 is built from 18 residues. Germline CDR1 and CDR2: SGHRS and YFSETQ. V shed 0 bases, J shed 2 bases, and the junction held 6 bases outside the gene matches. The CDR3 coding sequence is TGCGCCAGCAGCTTGGGAGGGACAGGGACCCCTGGGGCCAACGTCCTGACTTTC. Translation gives CASSLGGTGTPGANVLTF. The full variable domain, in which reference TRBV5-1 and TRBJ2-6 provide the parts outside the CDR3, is KAGVTQTPRYLIKTRGQQVTLSCSPISGHRSVSWYQQTPGQGLQFLFEYFSETQRNKGNFPGRFSGRQFSNSRSEMNVSTLELGDSALYLCASSLGGTGTPGANVLTFGAGSRLTVL.

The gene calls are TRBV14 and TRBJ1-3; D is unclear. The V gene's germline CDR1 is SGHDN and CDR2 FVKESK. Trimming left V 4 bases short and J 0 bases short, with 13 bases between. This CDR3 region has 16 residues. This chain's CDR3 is CASSPLGPSSGNTIYF. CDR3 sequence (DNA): TGTGCCAGCAGCCCCCTCGGTCCCAGCTCTGGAAACACCATATATTTT.

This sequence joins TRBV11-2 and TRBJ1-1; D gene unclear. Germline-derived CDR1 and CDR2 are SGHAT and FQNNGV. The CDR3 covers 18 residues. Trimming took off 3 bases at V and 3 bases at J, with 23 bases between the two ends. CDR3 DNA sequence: TGTGCCAGCAGCTTTAACAGTCACCGGACGGGTGGGTACACTGAAGCTTTCTTT. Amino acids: CASSFNSHRTGGYTEAFF.

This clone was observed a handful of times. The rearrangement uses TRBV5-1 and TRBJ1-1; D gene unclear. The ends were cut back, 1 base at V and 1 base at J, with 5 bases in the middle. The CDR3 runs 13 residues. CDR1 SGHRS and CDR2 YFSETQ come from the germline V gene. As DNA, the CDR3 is TGCGCCAGCAGCTTGCGTCAGAACACTGAAGCTTTCTTT. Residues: CASSLRQNTEAFF.

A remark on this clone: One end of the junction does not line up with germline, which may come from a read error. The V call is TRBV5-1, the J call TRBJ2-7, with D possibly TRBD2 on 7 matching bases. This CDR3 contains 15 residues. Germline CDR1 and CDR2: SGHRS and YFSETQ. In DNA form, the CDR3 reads TGCGCCAGCAGTTTGGGGGGGGACAACTCCTACGAGCAGTACTTC. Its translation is CASSLGGDNSYEQYF.

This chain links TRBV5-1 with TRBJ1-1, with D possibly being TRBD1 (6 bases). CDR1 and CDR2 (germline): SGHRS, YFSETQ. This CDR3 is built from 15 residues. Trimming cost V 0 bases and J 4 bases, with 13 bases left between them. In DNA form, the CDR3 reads TGCGCCAGCAGCTTGGAAAACCGGGACACCACTGAAGCTTTCTTT. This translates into CASSLENRDTTEAFF.

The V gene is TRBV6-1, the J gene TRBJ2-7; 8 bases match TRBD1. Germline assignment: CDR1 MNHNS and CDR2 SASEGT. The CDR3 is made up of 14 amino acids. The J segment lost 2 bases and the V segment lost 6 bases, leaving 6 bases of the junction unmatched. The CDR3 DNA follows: TGTGCCAGCAGCCGGACAGGGATAACCTACGAGCAGTACTTC. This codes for CASSRTGITYEQYF.

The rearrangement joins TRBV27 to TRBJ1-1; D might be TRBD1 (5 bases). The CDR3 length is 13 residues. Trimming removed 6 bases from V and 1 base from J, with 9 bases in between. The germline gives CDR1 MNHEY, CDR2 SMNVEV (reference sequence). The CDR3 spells CASRNTGNTEAFF. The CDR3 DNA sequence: TGTGCCAGCAGGAACACAGGGAACACTGAAGCTTTCTTT.

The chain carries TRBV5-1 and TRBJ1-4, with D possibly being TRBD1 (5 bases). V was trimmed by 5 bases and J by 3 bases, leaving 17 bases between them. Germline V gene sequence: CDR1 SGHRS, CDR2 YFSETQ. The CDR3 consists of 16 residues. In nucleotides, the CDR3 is TGCGCCAGCAGAGAAATCCCTAGGGGTTCTAATGAAAAACTGTTTTTT. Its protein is CASREIPRGSNEKLFF.

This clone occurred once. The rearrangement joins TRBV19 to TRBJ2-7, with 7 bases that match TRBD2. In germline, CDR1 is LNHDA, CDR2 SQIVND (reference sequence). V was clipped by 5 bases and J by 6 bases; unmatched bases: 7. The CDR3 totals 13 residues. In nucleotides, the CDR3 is TGTGCCAGTAGTCCCGGGAGGCAAAGCGAGCAGTACTTC. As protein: CASSPGRQSEQYF.

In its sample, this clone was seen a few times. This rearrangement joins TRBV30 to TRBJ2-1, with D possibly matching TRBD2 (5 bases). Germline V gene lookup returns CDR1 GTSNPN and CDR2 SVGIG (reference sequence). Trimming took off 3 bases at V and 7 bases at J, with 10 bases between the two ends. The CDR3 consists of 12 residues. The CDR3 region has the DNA TGTGCCTGGAGGGCCCTAGCTAATGAGCAGTTCTTC. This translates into CAWRALANEQFF.

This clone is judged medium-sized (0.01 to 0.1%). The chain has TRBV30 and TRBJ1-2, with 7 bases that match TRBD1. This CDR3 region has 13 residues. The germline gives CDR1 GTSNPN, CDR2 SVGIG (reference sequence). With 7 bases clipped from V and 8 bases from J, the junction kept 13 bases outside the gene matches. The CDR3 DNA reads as TGTGCCTTGAAAAACAGGGGCGTGGGGGGCTACACCTTC. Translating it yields CALKNRGVGGYTF.

Here the CDR3 reads CASSDRGEGSYEQYF. DNA of the CDR3: TGTGCCAGCAGTGACAGGGGAGAAGGATCCTACGAGCAGTACTTC. V usage is TRBV6-6 and J usage is TRBJ2-7; 8 bases are a match to TRBD1. V dropped 5 bases and J dropped 1; count of bases not matched to a gene: 7. The length of the CDR3 is 15 residues. CDR1 and CDR2 (germline): MNHNY, SVGAGI (reference sequence).

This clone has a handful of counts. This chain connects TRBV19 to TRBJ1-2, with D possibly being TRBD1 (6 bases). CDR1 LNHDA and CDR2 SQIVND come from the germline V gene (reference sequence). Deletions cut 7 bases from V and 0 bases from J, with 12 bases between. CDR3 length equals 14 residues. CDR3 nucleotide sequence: TGTGCCAGTAAACGGGACACCGCTAACTATGGCTACACCTTC. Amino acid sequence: CASKRDTANYGYTF.

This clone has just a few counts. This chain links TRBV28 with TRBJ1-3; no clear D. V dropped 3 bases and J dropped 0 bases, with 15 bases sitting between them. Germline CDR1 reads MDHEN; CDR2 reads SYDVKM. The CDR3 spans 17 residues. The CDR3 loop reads CASSFDRQTISGNTIYF. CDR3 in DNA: TGTGCCAGCAGTTTCGACCGGCAGACGATCTCTGGAAACACCATATATTTT.

The CDR3 loop is CASSSLVVAKNIQYF. DNA for the CDR3: TGTGCCAGCAGCTCCTTGGTCGTAGCCAAAAACATTCAGTACTTC. V and J are TRBV5-5 and TRBJ2-4; no firm D call. The length of the CDR3 is 15 residues. V was cut by 3 bases and J by 0 bases, with 10 bases left in between. Looked up from germline, CDR1 is SGHKS and CDR2 is YYEKEE (reference sequence). The full variable domain, with the rest looked up from reference TRBV5-5 and TRBJ2-4, is DAGVTQSPTHLIKTRGQQVTLRCSPISGHKSVSWYQQVLGQGPQFIFQYYEKEERGRGNFPDRFSARQFPNYSSELNVNALLLGDSALYLCASSSLVVAKNIQYFGAGTRLSVL.

CDR3 loop: CASSQEVGSTGWGANTEAFF. The CDR3 nucleotides are TGCGCCAGCAGCCAAGAGGTGGGATCCACAGGGTGGGGGGCAAACACTGAAGCTTTCTTT. The chain recombines TRBV4-1 with TRBJ1-1, with a possible D match to TRBD1 (6 bases). The ends were cut back, 0 bases at V and 2 bases at J, with 25 bases in the middle. The CDR3 has 20 amino acids. The germline V gene has CDR1 MGHRA and CDR2 YSYEKL.

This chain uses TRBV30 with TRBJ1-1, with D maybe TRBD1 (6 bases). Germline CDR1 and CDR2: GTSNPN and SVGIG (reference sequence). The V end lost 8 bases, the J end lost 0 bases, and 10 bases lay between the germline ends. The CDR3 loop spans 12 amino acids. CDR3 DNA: TGTGCCGGGGACAAGTTGAACACTGAAGCTTTCTTT. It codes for CAGDKLNTEAFF.

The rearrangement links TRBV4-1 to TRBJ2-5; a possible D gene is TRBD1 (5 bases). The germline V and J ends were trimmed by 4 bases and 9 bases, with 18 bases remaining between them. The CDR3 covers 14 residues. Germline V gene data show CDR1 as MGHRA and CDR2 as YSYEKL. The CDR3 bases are TGCGCCAGCAGCCCAGCCGCCCAGGGATGGGCCCAGTACTTC. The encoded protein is CASSPAAQGWAQYF.

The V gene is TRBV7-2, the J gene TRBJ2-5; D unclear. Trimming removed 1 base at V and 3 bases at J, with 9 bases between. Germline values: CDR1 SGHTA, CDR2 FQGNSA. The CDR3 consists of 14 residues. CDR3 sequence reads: CASSLEWGKETQYF. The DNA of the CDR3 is TGTGCCAGCAGCTTAGAATGGGGTAAAGAGACCCAGTACTTC.

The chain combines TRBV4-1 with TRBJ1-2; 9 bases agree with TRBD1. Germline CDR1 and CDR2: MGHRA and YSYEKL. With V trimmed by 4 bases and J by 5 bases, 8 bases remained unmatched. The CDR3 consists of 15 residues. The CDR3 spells CASSLTDDRGYGYTF. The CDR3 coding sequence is TGCGCCAGCAGCCTAACGGACGACAGGGGGTATGGCTACACCTTC.

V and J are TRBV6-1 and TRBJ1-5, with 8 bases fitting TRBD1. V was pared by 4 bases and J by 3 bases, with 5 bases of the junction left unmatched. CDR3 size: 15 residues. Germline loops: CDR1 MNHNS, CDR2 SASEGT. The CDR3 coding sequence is TGTGCCAGCAGTGGACAGGGGTTGCACAATCAGCCCCAGCATTTT. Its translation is CASSGQGLHNQPQHF.

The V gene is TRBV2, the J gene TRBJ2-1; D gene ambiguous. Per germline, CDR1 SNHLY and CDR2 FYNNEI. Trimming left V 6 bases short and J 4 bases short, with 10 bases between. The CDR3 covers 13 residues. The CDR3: CASRETRYNEQFF. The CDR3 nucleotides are TGTGCCAGCAGAGAAACAAGATACAATGAGCAGTTCTTC.

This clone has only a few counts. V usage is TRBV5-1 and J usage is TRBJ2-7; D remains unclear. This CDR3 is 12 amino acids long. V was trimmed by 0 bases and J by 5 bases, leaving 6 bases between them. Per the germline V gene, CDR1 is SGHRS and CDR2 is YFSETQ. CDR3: CASSLGPHEQYF. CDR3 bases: TGCGCCAGCAGCTTGGGCCCGCACGAGCAGTACTTC.

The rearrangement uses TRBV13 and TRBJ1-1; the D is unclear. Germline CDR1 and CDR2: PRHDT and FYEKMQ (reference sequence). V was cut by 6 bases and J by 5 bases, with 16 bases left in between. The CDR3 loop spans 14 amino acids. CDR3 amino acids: CASSPGSRGTEAFF. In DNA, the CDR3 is TGTGCCAGCAGTCCCGGGTCCCGAGGTACTGAAGCTTTCTTT.

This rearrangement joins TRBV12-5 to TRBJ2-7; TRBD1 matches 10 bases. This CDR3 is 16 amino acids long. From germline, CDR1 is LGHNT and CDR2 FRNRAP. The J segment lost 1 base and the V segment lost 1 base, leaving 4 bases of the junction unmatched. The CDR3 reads CASGLGGDRGSYEQYF. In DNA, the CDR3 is TGTGCTAGTGGTTTGGGGGGGGACAGGGGTTCCTACGAGCAGTACTTC.